The sequence of this T cell receptor (beta chain) was determined in a study of shared clonotypes between healthy human individuals. The assay was immunoSEQ multiplex PCR, and TCRdb's table has in-frame clones only and misses some. The sample has around 1,900,000 clones, around 93% seen once; the top ten hold approximately 1.6%. CDR1 is WNHNN and CDR2 is SYGVQD in the germline V gene (reference sequence). The CDR3 runs 17 residues. V shed 0 bases and J shed 5 bases, with 19 bases lying between them. Study-level results: Large sequencing depth failed to make sorted-subset sequencing complete, rarefaction showed. Among the subsets, naive ones generally showed larger estimated richness than memory ones.

Naive CD8 cells were CD45RO-negative, positively selected for CCR7, excluding terminally differentiated effector memory CD45RA+ cells. Notes on this clone: Its antigen is as yet unknown.

Sequenced: naive CD8+ T cells from PBMCs. The chain carries TRBV10-1 and TRBJ2-5; D is ambiguous. The source of this sequence is a man aged 18-30 years in good health. Some clones in this sample may be carry-over from other donors' samples. Here the CDR3 reads CASSESFGRAEKETQYF. For the CDR3, the DNA is TGCGCCAGCAGTGAGTCGTTTGGAAGGGCCGAGAAGGAGACCCAGTACTTC.